The rows below give T cell receptor beta chains drawn from one sample of a study of STAT5B mutations in CD4+ large granular lymphocyte leukemia. TCRdb's copy holds only in-frame clones and misses some; the assay was immunoSEQ multiplex PCR. The data contain 25,000 to 30,000 clones, around 80% of them singletons. Sample: CD4+ T cells from blood buffy coats. These receptors were collected from a human donor in good health. CDR3s include the opening cysteine and the closing phenylalanine or tryptophan. A D gene is named only where the DNA matches it firmly. Size is omitted from some rows. Given values are once, few, many or a class for expanded clones.

clone size,J gene,V gene,D gene,CDR3 protein,CDR3 DNA
-,TRBJ1-2,TRBV5-1,-,CASSLALGRANYGYTF,TGCGCCAGCAGCTTGGCCCTAGGAAGAGCTAACTATGGCTACACCTTC
-,TRBJ2-1,TRBV7-2,TRBD1,CASSIDRGRYNEQFF,TGTGCCAGCAGTATAGACAGGGGGCGTTATAATGAGCAGTTCTTC
-,TRBJ2-1,TRBV25-1,-,CASRQVEENEQFF,TGTGCCAGCAGACAGGTCGAGGAGAATGAGCAGTTCTTC
-,TRBJ2-3,TRBV5-4,-,CASSLKVYSTDTQYF,TGTGCCAGCAGCTTGAAAGTTTATAGCACAGATACGCAGTATTTT
-,TRBJ2-5,TRBV11-3,TRBD2,CASSDGGRSGGLGETQYF,TGTGCCAGCAGCGACGGAGGAAGAAGCGGGGGGCTAGGAGAGACCCAGTACTTC
-,TRBJ2-6,TRBV5-4,TRBD1,CASSPPGQGLSGANVLTF,TGTGCCAGCAGCCCCCCAGGACAGGGGCTCTCTGGGGCCAACGTCCTGACTTTC
once,TRBJ1-3,TRBV11-3,-,CASSSFSGRGNTIYF,TGTGCCAGCAGCTCGTTTTCCGGGAGAGGAAACACCATATATTTT
-,TRBJ1-2,TRBV6-1,-,CASSEAETGDYGYTF,TGTGCCAGCAGTGAAGCCGAGACAGGCGACTATGGCTACACCTTC
-,TRBJ2-5,TRBV5-1,-,CASSPDPGTGTQYF,TGCGCCAGCAGCCCCGACCCAGGCACTGGGACCCAGTACTTC
-,TRBJ2-3,TRBV29-1,-,CSVDGVLATDTQYF,TGCAGCGTTGATGGGGTCCTAGCCACAGATACGCAGTATTTT
-,TRBJ2-1,TRBV7-2,TRBD1,CASSLLTGSPTRGNEQFF,TGTGCCAGCAGCTTATTGACAGGGTCGCCTACACGTGGCAATGAGCAGTTCTTC
-,TRBJ1-5,TRBV19,-,CASSRGNQPQHF,TGTGCCAGTAGTAGGGGGAATCAGCCCCAGCATTTT